This T cell receptor beta chain stems from a study of cytomegalovirus exposure and HLA in healthy donors. The PCR ran on 60 Vbeta and 13 Jbeta primers. The protocol was immunoSEQ multiplex PCR, while the TCRdb copy is restricted to in-frame clones and leaves out a portion. The profile shows about 140,000 clones, 80% to 85% of them singletons. Overall study results and limits: In a later analysis, approximately 15,000 TCR beta sequences were associated with HLA alleles at 0.05 false discovery rate. With DRB1 most and HLA-C fewest, TCR association rates differed between HLA loci in a later analysis. Most TCR sequences were seen very rarely across donors, but some public TCRs occurred in many.

This clone was seen more than once but under ten times. Its antigen is undetermined. CDR3 length: 13 amino acids. CDR1 and CDR2 from the germline V gene are SNHLY and FYNNEI. Trimming cost V 2 bases and J 6 bases, with 8 bases left between them. This TCR was recovered from a woman in her twenties or thirties in good health and CMV-seronegative. Input material: PBMCs. This chain uses TRBV2 with TRBJ1-5; possible D gene TRBD1, 5 bases. The CDR3 DNA sequence: TGTGCCAGCAGTGAATTGGGGGGTCAGCCCCAGCATTTT. This gives the protein CASSELGGQPQHF.